This is a list of T cell receptor beta chains from one sample in a study of blood T cell repertoires in COVID-19. Measured with immunoSEQ multiplex PCR; TCRdb has only the in-frame clones, and not every one. The table shows under 300,000 clones, with around four fifths occurring only once. Sequencing was performed on peripheral blood. The origin of the receptors is a woman aged 40 to 49 with active or convalescent COVID-19. Each CDR3 is given with its conserved first and last residue. D genes are given only for firm matches. A row's size may be missing; if present it is once, few, many or a size class.

j_call clone_size v_call d_call cdr3_nt cdr3_aa
TRBJ2-3 NA TRBV6-5 NA TGTGCCAGCAGTTACTCAGGTGGCCCCGGAGAAAATACGCAGTATTTT CASSYSGGPGENTQYF
TRBJ1-2 NA TRBV9 NA TGTGCCAGCAGCGTAGGGACACCCTCCAATGGCTACACCTTC CASSVGTPSNGYTF
TRBJ2-7 NA TRBV5-4 TRBD1 TGTGCCAGCAGCTTTGGCCGACAGGGGGGGTACGAGCAGTACTTC CASSFGRQGGYEQYF
TRBJ1-1 NA TRBV10-1 NA TGCGCCAGCAGTTCACAGGGATCGGCGAACACTGAAGCTTTCTTT CASSSQGSANTEAFF
TRBJ2-7 once TRBV10-3 NA TGTGCCATCAGTGAACCACAGGGATCCTACGAGCAGTACTTC CAISEPQGSYEQYF
TRBJ1-1 few TRBV19 NA TGTGCCAGTAGGCAGCTAACAGGGTCTGGCACTGAAGCTTTCTTT CASRQLTGSGTEAFF
TRBJ2-1 NA TRBV2 TRBD1 TGTGCCAGCGGGGAACAGGGGGCGCGTGTACATGAGCAGTTCTTC CASGEQGARVHEQFF
TRBJ2-7 NA TRBV7-9 TRBD1 TGTGCCAGCAGCTCAACGGGACAGGGGGCGGATGAGCAGTACTTC CASSSTGQGADEQYF
TRBJ1-5 NA TRBV7-9 TRBD1 TGTGCCAGCAGCTTAATTCGACAGGGTAGCAATCAGCCCCAGCATTTT CASSLIRQGSNQPQHF
TRBJ1-4 NA TRBV3-1/TRBV3-2 NA TGTGCCAGGGAGGCGGGCTGGACCAATGAAAAACTGTTTTTT CAREAGWTNEKLFF
TRBJ1-2 few TRBV5-4 TRBD1 TGTGCCAGCAGCTTGGAATTCGTCTCCCCTTTTTACAGGGGCAACACCTTC CASSLEFVSPFYRGNTF
TRBJ1-2 NA TRBV21-1 NA TGTGCCAGCAGCTCAACCGCCACCGGGACAGGAGACTATGGCTACACCTTC CASSSTATGTGDYGYTF
TRBJ2-2 NA TRBV28 NA TGTGCCAGCACCCGGGGTGGTAACGCCGGGGAGCTGTTTTTT CASTRGGNAGELFF
TRBJ2-4 NA TRBV11-2 TRBD1 TGTGCCAGCAGCTTGGGGGGACAGGTTCTAGCCAAAAACATTCAGTACTTC CASSLGGQVLAKNIQYF
TRBJ1-2 NA TRBV5-1 NA TGCGCCAGCAGCTTAGACACCTATGGCTACACCTTC CASSLDTYGYTF
TRBJ2-3 few TRBV10-3 TRBD2 TGTGCCATCAGTTCCGGACTAGCGGGCGGGGGAACTAGCACAGATACGCAGTATTTT CAISSGLAGGGTSTDTQYF
TRBJ2-6 NA TRBV6-4 NA TGTGCCAGCGGAACAGGGAGCTCTGGGGCCAACGTCCTGACTTTC CASGTGSSGANVLTF
TRBJ2-4 NA TRBV19 TRBD2 TGTGCCAGTAGTATTGCGGGGGGCCAAAACATTCAGTACTTC CASSIAGGQNIQYF
TRBJ2-1 NA TRBV4-1 TRBD1 TGCGCCAGCAGCCAAGGGGACAGGGTTTACAATGAGCAGTTCTTC CASSQGDRVYNEQFF
TRBJ1-1 once TRBV4-1 NA TGCGCCAGCAGCCACCAAACAGGGAACACTGAAGCTTTCTTT CASSHQTGNTEAFF